This record looks at one T cell receptor (beta chain) sequence and its context. What it recognizes is unknown. TCRdb reprocessed the 5' RACE reads; each CDR3 protein has one entry and no DNA is given. The sample table sets out approximately 330,000 distinct CDR3 sequences. The sample comes from a study of monozygotic twins with inflammatory bowel disease. From germline, CDR1 is SGHTA and CDR2 FQGNSA. CDR3 size: 14 residues. Study outcomes and limitations: Ultimately, a single strong signal or clonotype associated with IBD was not supported.

The material sequenced was blood. V is TRBV7-2 and J is TRBJ1-5. This clonotype was obtained from a human donor with ulcerative colitis or Crohn's disease, or a healthy co-twin of an affected twin (not recorded which). CDR3 sequence: CASSLDLGQQPQHF.